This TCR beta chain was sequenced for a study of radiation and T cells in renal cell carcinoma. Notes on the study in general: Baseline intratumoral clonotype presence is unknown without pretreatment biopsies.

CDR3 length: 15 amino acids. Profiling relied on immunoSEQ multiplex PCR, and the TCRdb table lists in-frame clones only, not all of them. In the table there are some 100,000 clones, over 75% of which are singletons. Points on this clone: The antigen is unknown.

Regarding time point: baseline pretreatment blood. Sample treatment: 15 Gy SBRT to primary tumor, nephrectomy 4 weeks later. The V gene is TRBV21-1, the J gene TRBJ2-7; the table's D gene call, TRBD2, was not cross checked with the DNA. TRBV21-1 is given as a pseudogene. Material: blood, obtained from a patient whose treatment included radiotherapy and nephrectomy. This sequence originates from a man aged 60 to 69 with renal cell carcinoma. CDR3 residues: CASSKPGLANDEQYF. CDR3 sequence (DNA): TGTGCCAGCAGCAAACCGGGACTAGCTAACGACGAGCAGTACTTC.